These T cell receptor beta chains were read from a single sample in a study of T cells in Graves' hyperthyroidism and ophthalmopathy. TCRdb analysed the multiplex PCR reads with MiXCR anew, one entry per CDR3 protein. This sample yields hundreds of thousands of distinct CDR3 sequences, of which 11% to 15% are seen a single time; roughly a tenth belongs to the top ten. Sequencing was performed on blood. The receptor source for this set is a woman between 18 and 29 years old with Graves' hyperthyroidism. Both conserved end residues are part of each CDR3. A D gene is named only where the DNA matches it firmly. Rows give clone size only sometimes, using once, few, many, or a class for an expanded clone.

CDR3 DNA,CDR3 protein,J gene,V gene,clone size,D gene
TGTGCCAGCAGCTTATTTGAGACCCAGTACTTC,CASSLFETQYF,TRBJ2-5,TRBV7-2,many,.
TGTGCCAGCAGGAATCTAGCGGACCTTCCCTACGAGCAGTACTTC,CASRNLADLPYEQYF,TRBJ2-7,TRBV12-3/TRBV12-4,many,TRBD2
TGTGCCCGGGAGGCAATAGAGGGCTACACCTTC,CAREAIEGYTF,TRBJ1-2,TRBV30,many,.
TGTGCCAGCAGCGGAGGGGTGGGGGAGCAGTACTTC,CASSGGVGEQYF,TRBJ2-7,TRBV7-9,many,.
TGTGCCAGCTCGTCCGACAGGGAGATTGGCGGTCAGCCCCAGCATTTT,CASSSDREIGGQPQHF,TRBJ1-5,TRBV18,few,TRBD1
TGCGCCAGCAGCCAAGGGGGCAGCGGCTCCTACGAGCAGTACTTC,CASSQGGSGSYEQYF,TRBJ2-7,TRBV4-3,.,.
TGCGCCAGCAGCCAAGAATCACGGAGTAAAGAGACCCAGTACTTC,CASSQESRSKETQYF,TRBJ2-5,TRBV4-1,many,.
TGTGCCACCAGCAGAGACGCACAGCCGGGGGAGCAGTACTTC,CATSRDAQPGEQYF,TRBJ2-7,TRBV15,.,.
TGTGCCAGCATAGGGGGCTACGGTGGCTACACCTTC,CASIGGYGGYTF,TRBJ1-2,TRBV2,few,TRBD1
TGTGCCACCCGGGGACAGGCTACGGCGCAGTACTTC,CATRGQATAQYF,TRBJ2-7,TRBV28,.,TRBD1
TGCAGTGCTCGTGGGACCGGGGCTTTCTTT,CSARGTGAFF,TRBJ1-1,TRBV20-1,.,.
TGCGCCAGCAGCCAAGGTCTAGCGGGAGGCCCCCCCTACGAGCAGTACTTC,CASSQGLAGGPPYEQYF,TRBJ2-7,TRBV4-3,.,TRBD2
TGTGCCAGCTCACCACCGGCAACAGGGGGCGCTGGAACGGATACGCAGTATTTT,CASSPPATGGAGTDTQYF,TRBJ2-3,TRBV18,many,TRBD1
TGCAGCGTTCCCCGGGTATACAATGAGCAGTTCTTC,CSVPRVYNEQFF,TRBJ2-1,TRBV29-1,few,.
TGTGCCAGCAGCCATCTCGGGGTCGCTGGAAACACCATATATTTT,CASSHLGVAGNTIYF,TRBJ1-3,TRBV14,.,.
TGTGCCAGCAGTCAAGTAGGGTACGGGCCCCAGCATTTT,CASSQVGYGPQHF,TRBJ1-5,TRBV12-3/TRBV12-4,many,.
TGTGCCAGCAAACACGGAGGGAGGCGGAGGCAAGAGACCCAGTACTTC,CASKHGGRRRQETQYF,TRBJ2-5,TRBV6-1,.,.
TGTGCCAGCAGGGTTAGACAGGGACAAGTTCCCCAGCATTTT,CASRVRQGQVPQHF,TRBJ1-5,TRBV6-1,many,TRBD1
TGTGCCAGCAGTTCGACCGACAGGGGCTACAATGAGCAGTTCTTC,CASSSTDRGYNEQFF,TRBJ2-1,TRBV28,many,TRBD1
TGTGCCAGCAGCCGTGGGGGGTGGGTTAGCACAGATACGCAGTATTTT,CASSRGGWVSTDTQYF,TRBJ2-3,TRBV7-8,many,.
TGCGCCAGCAGCCAAGACAGTCTCAATATTTTCTATGGCTACACCTTC,CASSQDSLNIFYGYTF,TRBJ1-2,TRBV4-3,few,.
TGTGCCAGCAGTTTTCTGACTAGCGAGGGGGATACGCAGTATTTT,CASSFLTSEGDTQYF,TRBJ2-3,TRBV28,many,TRBD2
TGTGCCAGTAGTACTTCGTTATACGGGCTAGCGGGCTACGAGCAGTACTTC,CASSTSLYGLAGYEQYF,TRBJ2-7,TRBV19,.,TRBD2
TGTGCCAGCTCACCACCGGGGACTCAGGCTGAAGCTTTCTTT,CASSPPGTQAEAFF,TRBJ1-1,TRBV18,many,.
TGTGCCAGCAGCCCGCAGGGCGGTAAGGGGACAGATACGCAGTATTTT,CASSPQGGKGTDTQYF,TRBJ2-3,TRBV7-2,.,.
TGTGCCGTAGAGGGTGGGGCCAGGAACACTGAAGCTTTCTTT,CAVEGGARNTEAFF,TRBJ1-1,TRBV30,many,.
TGTGCCATCAGAGAGGACTACACTGAAGCTTTCTTT,CAIREDYTEAFF,TRBJ1-1,TRBV10-3,many,.
TGTGCCAGCAGTTTCGAGGGTATGGGACAAGAGACCCAGTACTTC,CASSFEGMGQETQYF,TRBJ2-5,TRBV12-3/TRBV12-4,few,.
TGCGCCAGCAGCCAAGTCGGGAGGGATACGCAGTATTTT,CASSQVGRDTQYF,TRBJ2-3,TRBV4-1,many,TRBD2
TGTGCCAGCAGGGAAACAGGGGGAACCATGATGAACACTGAAGCTTTCTTT,CASRETGGTMMNTEAFF,TRBJ1-1,TRBV2,many,TRBD1
TGCAGCGTTGAAGACGGGGTCTCCTATGGCTACACCTTC,CSVEDGVSYGYTF,TRBJ1-2,TRBV29-1,few,.